Sequencing of this T cell receptor beta chain was carried out in a study of healthy donors' naive CD4 and CD8 T cells. Starting from 450 to 550 ng of total RNA, TCR libraries were made with linear amplification. TCRdb independently ran MiXCR on the reads; one entry per CDR3 protein. The sample includes 180,000 or so distinct CDR3 sequences, 65% to 80% of them seen just once. Trimming removed 6 bases from V and 4 bases from J; junction bases left unmatched: 7. CDR1 and CDR2 (germline): MNHEY, SMNVEV (reference sequence). This CDR3 contains 14 residues. The sequenced sample was naive CD4+ and CD8+ T cells sorted from blood, pooled from several donors. This TCR derives from a pool of human donors in good health; the sample pools cells from several healthy donors. The rearrangement joins TRBV27 to TRBJ1-2; 8 nucleotides agree with TRBD1. The CDR3 DNA is TGTGCCAGCAGACCCGACAGGGGAGGCTATGGCTACACCTTC. Its translation: CASRPDRGGYGYTF.